The rows below give T cell receptor delta chains drawn from one sample of a study of gamma-delta T cells after stem cell transplantation. TCRdb redid the clone calls on the RT-PCR reads with CATT. The sample includes around 2,700 delta-chain clones, 22% of them seen just once. The sequencing sample was made of gamma-delta T cells. The receptors stem from a human donor. It is not recorded whose cells these are; they may come from a transplant donor. Each CDR3 is given with its conserved first and last residue. Some rows have no size entry. The others give once, few or many, or a class for an expanded clone.

size: medium-sized
V: TRDV2
CDR3: CACDTVLGDTRRTDKLIF

size: few
V: TRDV1
CDR3: CALVVSVRVGGFFYTDKLIF

size: medium-sized
V: TRDV2
CDR3: CACDSLSGEDKLIF

size: medium-sized
V: TRDV2
CDR3: CACDTVGGINGLNADKLIF

size: medium-sized
V: TRDV2
CDR3: CACDKLGDTGPTDKLIF

size: -
V: TRDV2
CDR3: CACDTLVLVDPTRLYTDKLIF

size: medium-sized
V: TRDV2
CDR3: CACDGMLGDRVYTDKLIF

size: medium-sized
V: TRDV2
CDR3: CACDTLVTSTGDTNTDKLIF

size: large
V: TRDV2
CDR3: CACDPLSDGGYVNTDKLIF

size: large
V: TRDV2
CDR3: CACDRLGDTETDKLIF

size: medium-sized
V: TRDV2
CDR3: CACDTVPTRGIRDTDKLIF

size: medium-sized
V: TRDV2
CDR3: CACDRVLTRTLGDKLIF

size: medium-sized
V: TRDV2
CDR3: CACEGLRLPRTGGSAQKLIF

size: medium-sized
V: TRDV2
CDR3: CACDTIVLGDMTDKLIF

size: medium-sized
V: TRDV2
CDR3: CACEYLGDTDKLIF

size: medium-sized
V: TRDV2
CDR3: CACDTLGDTSPYTDKLIF

size: medium-sized
V: TRDV2
CDR3: CACDTVALGDTKPDKLIF

size: large
V: TRDV2
CDR3: CACDPLGELYTDKLIF

size: medium-sized
V: TRDV2
CDR3: CACDTLLGDTRLSWDTRQMFF

size: medium-sized
V: TRDV2
CDR3: CACAELGDTSDKLIF

size: few
V: TRDV2
CDR3: CACDTVGVLGDSDKLIF

size: medium-sized
V: TRDV2
CDR3: CACDTVDNTGGRDKLIF

size: -
V: TRDV2
CDR3: CACDTVGGVPYTDKLIF

size: medium-sized
V: TRDV2
CDR3: CACDLINTDKLIF

size: medium-sized
V: TRDV2
CDR3: CACDTVGLGTPDDTDKLIF

size: medium-sized
V: TRDV2
CDR3: CACDRLQRGNMTTDKLIF

size: medium-sized
V: TRDV2
CDR3: CACDTMGDSSKLIF

size: medium-sized
V: TRDV2
CDR3: CACDHILGVDTDKLIF

size: medium-sized
V: TRDV2
CDR3: CACDRILTGGSSWDTRQMFF

size: medium-sized
V: TRDV2
CDR3: CACDTVAGGLTDKLIF

size: medium-sized
V: TRDV2
CDR3: CACDTVGGYKYTDKLIF

size: medium-sized
V: TRDV2
CDR3: CACVSLLGEYTDKLIF

size: medium-sized
V: TRDV2
CDR3: CACDTAGASSWDTRQMFF

size: few
V: TRDV2
CDR3: CACDTLGANTAQLFF

size: -
V: TRDV2
CDR3: CACDTLFGDNWGPDTDKLIF

size: medium-sized
V: TRDV2
CDR3: CACDTVPGGYAYTDKLIF

size: medium-sized
V: TRDV2
CDR3: CACDTVSHGDKLIF

size: medium-sized
V: TRDV2
CDR3: CACDKLLGDPKLIF

size: medium-sized
V: TRDV2
CDR3: CACDTLTGGPYTDKLIF

size: medium-sized
V: TRDV2
CDR3: CACDTLGEYTDKLIF

size: medium-sized
V: TRDV2
CDR3: CACDTVVTGGYFTWDTRQMFF

size: medium-sized
V: TRDV2
CDR3: CACDTVGVAPLLRDTRQMFF

size: medium-sized
V: TRDV2
CDR3: CACDTVGGSWDTRQMFF

size: medium-sized
V: TRDV1
CDR3: CALDDSGGYTDKLIF

size: medium-sized
V: TRDV2
CDR3: CACDPLGTSFTDKLIF

size: large
V: TRDV2
CDR3: CACDGLAGDTGGDKLIF

size: medium-sized
V: TRDV2
CDR3: CACDALFSTVLGVDKLIF

size: medium-sized
V: TRDV2
CDR3: CACDTVNPWGKSSWDTRQMFF